The clone carrying this T cell receptor beta chain was counted only a few times. Its antigen is not identified. V lost 3 bases and J lost 4, with 13 bases in between. The CDR3 consists of 15 residues. The germline CDR1 and CDR2 sequences are MNHEY and SMNVEV (reference sequence). The data are from a study of T cell repertoires in cytomegalovirus infection. TCRdb processed the reads anew with MiXCR; each CDR3 protein has one entry. The table lists about 770,000 distinct CDR3 sequences, 25% to 35% of them singletons. Study-wide findings and caveats: CMV carriers having the relevant HLA were flagged by cumulative public TCR beta family frequency. Predominance within the ex vivo response was attributable to HLA-C-restricted CMV-specific TCR beta clonotypes.

This rearrangement joins TRBV27 to TRBJ2-1, with D possibly matching TRBD1 (5 bases). The clonotype originates from a human donor in good health (CMV status not recorded). Some clones in this sample may be carry-over from other donors' samples. This sample comprised cultured CD8+ T cells from PBMCs, obtained from culture after CMV antigen stimulation. The CDR3 nucleotides are TGTGCCAGCAGTTTGACAGCTTTTTCGTACAATGAGCAGTTCTTC. Protein sequence: CASSLTAFSYNEQFF.